These T cell receptor beta chains were read from a single sample in a study of shared clonotypes between healthy human individuals. Assay used: immunoSEQ multiplex PCR; TCRdb lists only in-frame clones, some missing. The sample lists around 2.1 million clones, roughly 91% occurring once. The source material was naive CD8+ T cells from PBMCs. Receptors originate from a man aged 18 to 29 in good health. Some clones in this sample may be carry-over from other donors' samples. Each CDR3 is given without its conserved first and last residue.

J	V	CDR3
TRBJ1-2	TRBV5-4	ASSTRPVSFYGYT
TRBJ2-1	TRBV9	ASSGGSSYNEQF
TRBJ1-4	TRBV28	ASSLVGPTEHEKLF
TRBJ2-1	TRBV4-1	ASSPRTSGDNEQF
TRBJ1-5	TRBV27	ASSLGGLGYQPQH
TRBJ2-6	TRBV7-9	ASSWDRISSGANVLT
TRBJ1-2	TRBV19	ASSPGFHYGYT
TRBJ2-2	TRBV7-9	ASSPRPDRGKAGELF
TRBJ2-5	TRBV4-1	ASSQIPRGETQY
TRBJ1-4	TRBV7-9	ASSSIQGATNEKLF